This TCR beta chain derives from a study of OX40 agonist ivuxolimab in advanced cancers. Study-wide background: Ivuxolimab, an agonistic anti-OX40 (CD134) antibody, was given to patients.

This table comes from immunoSEQ multiplex PCR, and its TCRdb copy is limited to in-frame clones, with some not included. Among 100,000 to 150,000 clones listed, 92% were seen once. The CDR3 runs 13 residues. Germline V gene sequence: CDR1 KGHSY, CDR2 FQNENV. V lost 3 bases, J lost 0 bases, and 5 bases lay in between. Findings and limits, study-wide: The specificity for antigen of the expanded peripheral T cells was not determined. Among some nonresponders, normalized T-cell clonal expansion was also low. In CD8+ T cells, expanded clones were on average more numerous than in CD4+.

As for this clone: Its specificity is not known.

The TCR sequence derives from an adult with an advanced solid tumor such as melanoma, head and neck, liver or kidney cancer. The chain couples TRBV16 to TRBJ1-1; D not resolved. The sample consisted of CD4+ or CD8+ T cells sorted from blood, taken in a trial of the OX40 agonist ivuxolimab. The CDR3 region is CASSQVLNTEAFF. CDR3 sequence (DNA): TGTGCCAGCAGCCAGGTGTTGAACACTGAAGCTTTCTTT.